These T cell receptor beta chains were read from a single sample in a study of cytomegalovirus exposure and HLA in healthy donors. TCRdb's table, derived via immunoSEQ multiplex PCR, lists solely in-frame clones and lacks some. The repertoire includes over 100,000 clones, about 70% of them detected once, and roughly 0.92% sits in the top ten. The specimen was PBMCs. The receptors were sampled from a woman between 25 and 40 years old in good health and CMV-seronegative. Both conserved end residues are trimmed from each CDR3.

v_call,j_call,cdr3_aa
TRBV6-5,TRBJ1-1,ASSLGRNTEAF
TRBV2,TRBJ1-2,ASRGPDGYT
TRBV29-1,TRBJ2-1,SVVSRGRACEQF
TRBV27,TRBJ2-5,ASRSGGSGQETQY
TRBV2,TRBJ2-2,ASSDEDRRTGELF
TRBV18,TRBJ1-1,ASSPRGQRDTEAF
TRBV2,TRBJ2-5,ASSGGQETQY
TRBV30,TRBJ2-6,AWGTSGANVLT
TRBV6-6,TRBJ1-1,ATRRDGANTEAF
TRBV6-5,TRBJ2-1,ASSYSFSYNEQF
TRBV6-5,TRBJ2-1,ASSLAGGNWQF
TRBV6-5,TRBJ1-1,ASSSGLNTEAF
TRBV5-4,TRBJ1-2,ASSPWGGYGYT
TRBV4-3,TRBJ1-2,ASSPGRGRYGYT
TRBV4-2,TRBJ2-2,ASSQGDSETGELF
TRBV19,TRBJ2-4,ASSIGGQGQY
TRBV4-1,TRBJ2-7,ASSQGDRTYEQY
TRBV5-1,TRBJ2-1,ASSPGLAGDLYNEQF
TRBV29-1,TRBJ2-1,SVERSLAGIYNEQF
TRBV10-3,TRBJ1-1,AIRRDRGFSNTEAF
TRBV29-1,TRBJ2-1,SVGERAGVGEQF
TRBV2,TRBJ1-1,ASMMDRMNTEAF
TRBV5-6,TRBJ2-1,ASSLLEGARINEQF
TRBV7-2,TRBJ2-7,ASSLTSSYEQY
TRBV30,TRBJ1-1,AGNYDSWQSEAF
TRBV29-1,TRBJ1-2,SAGTGDGYT
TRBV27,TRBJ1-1,ASSLTGANTEAF
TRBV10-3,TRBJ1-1,AISESVTGGRAF
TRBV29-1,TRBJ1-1,SARTRHVANTEAF
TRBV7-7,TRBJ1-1,ASSAPGGEAF
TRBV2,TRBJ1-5,ASRTMTGGSNQPQH
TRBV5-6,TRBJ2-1,ASRQTGASGYNEQF
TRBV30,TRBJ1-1,AWSVGSGEAF
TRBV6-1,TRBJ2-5,ASSSRTGVETQY
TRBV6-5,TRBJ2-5,AIEKQTGGAETQY
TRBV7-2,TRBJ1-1,ASSLGGGNTEAF
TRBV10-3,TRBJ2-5,AISGREQETQY
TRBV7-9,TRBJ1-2,ASSPGQGGGYT
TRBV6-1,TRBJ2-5,ATRREGAETQY
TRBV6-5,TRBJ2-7,ASSGLAGGRYEQY
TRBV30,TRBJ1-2,AWGPQGGYT
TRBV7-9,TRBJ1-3,ASSPYGEAGNTIY
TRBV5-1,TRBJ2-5,ASSLGGQETQY
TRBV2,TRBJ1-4,ASSERAGVGEKLF
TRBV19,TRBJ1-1,ASSMGLLNDEAF
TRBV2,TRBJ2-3,ASRSGAGTDTQY
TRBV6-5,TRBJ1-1,ASNVQGRGGTEAF
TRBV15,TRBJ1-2,ATSRYNGVRNYGYT
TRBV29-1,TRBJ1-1,SVFLEGSDTEAF
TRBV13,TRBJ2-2,ASSKGTGGVGGELF